The next 28 T cell receptor beta chains were all read from a single sample in a study of Graves' ophthalmopathy and Graves' hyperthyroidism. Transcripts of RNA were the source for amplifying TCR beta CDR3 regions. After a first-round RT-PCR with HTBI primers, a second-round multiplex PCR was run. MiXCR, applied by TCRdb to the multiplex PCR reads, yields one record per CDR3 protein. The repertoire has around 660,000 distinct CDR3 sequences, 35% to 50% of them found once; the top ten carry more than 2.5%. The sequencing sample was made of peripheral blood. The receptor set was obtained from an adult man with Graves' ophthalmopathy.

This clonotype was counted at least ten times. This chain uses TRBV11-2 with TRBJ2-5; 7 bases align to TRBD1. The CDR3 covers 18 residues. The J segment lost 5 bases and the V segment lost 5 bases, leaving 20 bases of the junction unmatched. Germline CDR1 is SGHAT and CDR2 is FQNNGV. For the CDR3, the DNA is TGTGCCAGCAGCATGCTAGCTTGGGACAGCGACGGGTTGGAGACCCAGTACTTC. Its protein product is CASSMLAWDSDGLETQYF. Supplemented by reference TRBV11-2 and TRBJ2-5, the full variable domain reads EAGVAQSPRYKIIEKRQSVAFWCNPISGHATLYWYQQILGQGPKLLIQFQNNGVVDDSQLPKDRFSAERLKGVDSTLKIQPAKLEDSAVYLCASSMLAWDSDGLETQYFGPGTRLLVL.

The J gene is TRBJ1-2, the V gene TRBV6-1, with TRBD1 matching over 9 bases. This CDR3 is 15 amino acids long. Germline V CDR1 and CDR2: MNHNS, SASEGT. V was clipped by 4 bases and J by 4 bases; unmatched bases: 7. Written as DNA, the CDR3 is TGTGCCAGCAGTGTGGGACAGGGTGGCGGCTATGGCTACACCTTC. Translation gives CASSVGQGGGYGYTF.

This clonotype was recorded a few times. This chain joins TRBV9 and TRBJ2-7; D gene uncertain. Germline V gene lookup returns CDR1 SGDLS and CDR2 YYNGEE. The CDR3 has 11 amino acids. The germline V and J ends were trimmed by 4 bases and 6 bases, with 8 bases remaining between them. Here the CDR3 reads CASSRGPEQYF. In DNA, the CDR3 is TGTGCCAGCAGCCGTGGACCCGAGCAGTACTTC.

This clonotype has a count of ten or more. The chain employs TRBV7-9 and TRBJ2-7; D is unclear. CDR3 size: 12 residues. Per germline, CDR1 SEHNR and CDR2 FQNEAQ (reference sequence). Deletions cut 2 bases from V and 7 bases from J, with 9 bases between. CDR3 bases: TGTGCCAGCAGCTTAACCCCCCGGGAGCAGTACTTC. Amino acids: CASSLTPREQYF.

This clonotype has a count of ten or more. One end of the junction does not line up with germline, which may come from a read error. This CDR3 reads CASSPFLGKDQPQHF. Here the CDR3 DNA reads TGTGCCAGCAGTCCCTTCCTAGGAAAGGATCAGCCCCAGCATTTT. V is TRBV10-3 and J is TRBJ1-5; D ambiguous. Germline loops: CDR1 ENHRY, CDR2 SYGVKD. CDR3 length: 15 residues.

The J gene is TRBJ2-7, the V gene TRBV13; D is undetermined. CDR1 PRHDT and CDR2 FYEKMQ come from the germline V gene (reference sequence). Trimming removed 1 base at V and 6 bases at J, with 10 bases between. This CDR3 spans 13 amino acids. The CDR3, as DNA: TGTGCCAGCAGCTTAGAAAACTATGCCGAGCAGTACTTC. Protein: CASSLENYAEQYF.

This clonotype was seen ten or more times. This chain joins TRBV5-6 and TRBJ2-5; TRBD1 matches at 9 bases. Germline CDR1 is SGHDT and CDR2 is YYEEEE. This CDR3 comprises 14 residues. V shed 3 bases, J shed 5 bases, and the junction held 5 bases outside the gene matches. The CDR3 DNA reads as TGTGCCAGCAGCTGGGGACAGGGTGTGGAGACCCAGTACTTC. Amino acid sequence: CASSWGQGVETQYF.

This clonotype was counted many times. This chain links TRBV5-1 with TRBJ2-7; 8 nucleotides agree with TRBD1. V shed 1 base, J shed 6 bases, and the junction held 12 bases outside the gene matches. Germline V lookup: CDR1 SGHRS, CDR2 YFSETQ. This CDR3 is built from 16 residues. CDR3 in amino acids: CASSLWGSDRASEQYF. The CDR3 DNA sequence: TGCGCCAGCAGCTTGTGGGGGTCGGACAGGGCGTCCGAGCAGTACTTC.

This clonotype was seen at least ten times. V and J are TRBV12-3 or TRBV12-4 and TRBJ1-6; 7 nucleotides match TRBD1. The CDR3 consists of 16 residues. The junction had 12 bases not matched to a gene; V was cut back by 5 bases and J by 8 bases. In DNA, the CDR3 is TGTGCCAGCAGTAACACTCACAGGGGTTCGGATTCACCCCTCCACTTT. Translating it yields CASSNTHRGSDSPLHF.

This clonotype appeared many times. The chain is built from TRBV29-1 and TRBJ2-5; TRBD1 agrees at 8 bases. V was pared by 3 bases and J by 2 bases, with 5 bases of the junction left unmatched. Per germline, CDR1 SQVTM and CDR2 ANQGSEA. This CDR3 has 14 amino acids. DNA of the CDR3: TGCAGCGTTGATTACAGGGGGTTGCAAGAGACCCAGTACTTC. Translated, it gives CSVDYRGLQETQYF.

This clonotype has more than one count but fewer than ten. Since a much larger clone is just one base distant, this may be a read error. The chain couples TRBV12-5 to TRBJ1-2, with TRBD1 identical over 9 bases. The CDR3 spans 13 residues. Looked up from germline, CDR1 is LGHNT and CDR2 is FRNRAP. CDR3 loop: CASSYTGGNGYTF. The CDR3 bases are TGTGCCAGCAGTTACACAGGGGGCAATGGCTACACCTTC.

This clonotype was detected many times. This chain links TRBV15 with TRBJ1-5; maybe TRBD1 (5 bases). V was shortened by 4 bases and J by 6 bases, with 16 bases between the two germline ends. Germline V gives CDR1 LNHNV, CDR2 YYDKDF (reference sequence). The CDR3 runs 15 residues. CDR3 residues: CATSNKRGAFQPQHF. CDR3 coding DNA: TGTGCCACCAGCAACAAAAGAGGGGCTTTTCAGCCCCAGCATTTT. Filled out from reference TRBV15 and TRBJ1-5, the complete variable domain reads DAMVIQNPRYQVTQFGKPVTLSCSQTLNHNVMYWYQQKSSQAPKLLFHYYDKDFNNEADTPDNFQSRRPNTSFCFLDIRSPGLGDTAMYLCATSNKRGAFQPQHFGDGTRLSIL.

A word on this clonotype: This sequence may be a read error, since a much larger clone differs from it by one base. This CDR3 is missing its conserved last phenylalanine or tryptophan, likely due to a read error. The chain joins TRBV24-1 to TRBJ1-2, with a tentative D call TRBD1 (6 bases). The CDR3 is 13 amino acids. Per germline, CDR1 KGHDR and CDR2 SFDVKD. The DNA of the CDR3 is TGTGCCAGCAGTCAACTACAGGGACCTGGCTACACCTCC. Encoded protein: CASSQLQGPGYTS.

This clonotype was observed many times. The V gene is TRBV7-2, the J gene TRBJ1-6; a possible D gene is TRBD1 (6 bases). The CDR3 covers 15 residues. V shed 6 bases and J shed 7 bases, with 16 bases lying between them. The germline gives CDR1 SGHTA, CDR2 FQGNSA. The CDR3 sequence: CASSPGQGPNSPLHF. The CDR3 DNA sequence: TGTGCCAGCAGTCCAGGGCAGGGGCCAAATTCACCCCTCCACTTT.

The V call is TRBV25-1, the J call TRBJ1-1, with TRBD1 as a possible D gene (5 bases). CDR3 length equals 13 residues. Trimming took off 3 bases at V and 7 bases at J, with 12 bases between the two ends. Germline assignment: CDR1 MGHDK and CDR2 SYGVNS. As DNA, the CDR3 is TGTGCCAGCAGTGATACCGGGACGGATGAAGCTTTCTTT. It codes for CASSDTGTDEAFF.

The V call is TRBV6-6, the J call TRBJ1-2; D is ambiguous. Germline V gene sequence: CDR1 MNHNY, CDR2 SVGAGI (reference sequence). V dropped 3 bases and J dropped 2 bases, with 10 bases sitting between them. The CDR3 spans 14 residues. This CDR3 reads CASSYKDGNYGYTF. CDR3 sequence (DNA): TGTGCCAGCAGTTATAAGGATGGGAACTATGGCTACACCTTC.

This rearrangement joins TRBV20-1 to TRBJ2-5; D unresolved. This CDR3 region has 13 residues. Germline CDR1 is DFQATT and CDR2 is SNEGSKA (reference sequence). Trimming shortened V by 6 bases and J by 4 bases, and 15 bases separated the two germline ends. This CDR3 reads CSAQSTVRETQYF. The CDR3 DNA is TGCAGTGCGCAGAGCACGGTCCGAGAGACCCAGTACTTC.

This clonotype has at least ten counts. The rearrangement links TRBV6-4 to TRBJ2-2; no firm D call. From germline, CDR1 is MRHNA and CDR2 SNTAGT. V gave up 3 bases and J gave up 5 bases, with 7 bases separating them. CDR3 length equals 13 residues. CDR3 sequence reads: CASSEQTTGELFF. CDR3 nucleotides: TGTGCCAGCAGTGAACAGACAACCGGGGAGCTGTTTTTT.

This rearrangement joins TRBV27 to TRBJ1-6; D is unresolved. Trimming removed 6 bases at V and 2 bases at J, with 14 bases between. The length of the CDR3 is 16 residues. Germline lookup yields CDR1 MNHEY and CDR2 SMNVEV (reference sequence). The CDR3 sequence is CASRDSVLPYNSPLHF. The CDR3 DNA reads as TGTGCCAGCAGGGACTCAGTGTTGCCCTATAATTCACCCCTCCACTTT.

V is TRBV5-1 and J is TRBJ2-7; a weak D match, TRBD1 (5 bases). CDR3 length: 13 amino acids. The V gene's germline CDR1 is SGHRS and CDR2 YFSETQ. V was pared by 5 bases and J by 2 bases, with 11 bases between. CDR3 DNA sequence: TGCGCCAGCAGGAGTCAGGGCACCTACGAGCAGTACTTC. Translation gives CASRSQGTYEQYF.

In its sample, this clonotype was seen many times. The gene calls are TRBV7-9 and TRBJ1-2; a weak D match, TRBD1 (5 bases). V was pared by 2 bases and J by 7 bases, with 11 bases between. Germline assignment: CDR1 SEHNR and CDR2 FQNEAQ (reference sequence). The CDR3 length is 13 residues. The CDR3 DNA sequence: TGTGCCAGCAGCTTAATCGGGACTCGTGGCTACACCTTC. Amino acid sequence: CASSLIGTRGYTF.

This clonotype was detected only a few times. The V and J genes are TRBV11-2 and TRBJ2-5; the D call may be TRBD1 or TRBD2 (6 bases each). V gave up 5 bases and J gave up 4 bases, with 17 bases separating them. This CDR3 contains 15 residues. Germline V gene data show CDR1 as SGHAT and CDR2 as FQNNGV. CDR3 coding DNA: TGTGCCAGCAGCCCTCGGGTCACGGGGGCAGAGACCCAGTACTTC. Its protein product is CASSPRVTGAETQYF.

The chain combines TRBV10-3 with TRBJ1-1, with 9 positions matching TRBD1. In germline, CDR1 is ENHRY, CDR2 SYGVKD. Trimming removed 11 bases from V and 7 bases from J; junction bases left unmatched: 14. The CDR3 covers 14 residues. The CDR3 nucleotides read TGTGCCGGAACAGGGGGCGCGACGGATGGTGAAGCTTTCTTT. Its protein product is CAGTGGATDGEAFF.

This sequence joins TRBV24-1 and TRBJ1-5; D is possibly TRBD1 (6 bases). Trimming left V 11 bases short and J 6 bases short, with 16 bases between. Per germline, CDR1 KGHDR and CDR2 SFDVKD. The CDR3 length is 13 residues. CDR3 in DNA: TGTGCCAGCTCGGGACACCCACGTCAGCCCCAGCATTTT. This codes for CASSGHPRQPQHF.

The rearrangement joins TRBV10-3 to TRBJ2-5; a possible D gene is TRBD1 (6 bases). CDR1 and CDR2 from the germline V gene are ENHRY and SYGVKD. This CDR3 contains 16 residues. The V gene lost 0 bases and the J gene lost 2 bases, with 13 bases spanning the gap. The CDR3 here is CAISESILQGQETQYF. CDR3 coding DNA: TGTGCCATCAGTGAGTCGATACTACAGGGACAAGAGACCCAGTACTTC.

In DNA, the CDR3 is TGTGCCAGCAGCTACCATGGCAGGGGATCACCCCTCCACTTT. Protein product: CASSYHGRGSPLHF. The rearrangement uses TRBV7-9 and TRBJ1-6; possibly TRBD1 for D (6 bases). The CDR3 runs to 14 residues. Germline CDR1 and CDR2: SEHNR and FQNEAQ (reference sequence). Trimming took off 4 bases at V and 10 bases at J, with 14 bases between the two ends.

This clonotype was observed many times. Written as DNA, the CDR3 is TGTGCCACCAGTGATTTCCAAAAGGACAGGGATGATTCCTACGAGCAGTACTTC. Protein sequence: CATSDFQKDRDDSYEQYF. This chain uses TRBV24-1 with TRBJ2-7; 8 nucleotides align to TRBD1. CDR1 is KGHDR, CDR2 SFDVKD, per germline. The V segment lost 1 base and the J segment 1 base; nucleotides outside the gene matches: 11. The CDR3 has 18 amino acids.

The chain links TRBV24-1 to TRBJ2-7; D possibly corresponds to TRBD1 (6 bases). This CDR3 has 13 amino acids. V lost 4 bases to trimming and J lost 4 bases, with 10 bases between them. Germline V gives CDR1 KGHDR, CDR2 SFDVKD. The CDR3 loop reads CATSENRAYEQYF. The CDR3 bases are TGTGCCACCAGTGAGAACAGGGCGTACGAGCAGTACTTC.